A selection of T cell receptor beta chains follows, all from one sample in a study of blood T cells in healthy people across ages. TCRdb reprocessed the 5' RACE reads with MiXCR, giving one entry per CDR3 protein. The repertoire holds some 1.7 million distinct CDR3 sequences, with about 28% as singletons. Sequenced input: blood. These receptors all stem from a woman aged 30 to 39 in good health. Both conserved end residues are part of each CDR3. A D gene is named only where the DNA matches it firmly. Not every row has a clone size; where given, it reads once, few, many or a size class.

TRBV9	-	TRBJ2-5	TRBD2	CASSPAPASGRRGETRYF	TGTGCCAGCAGCCCAGCCCCCGCTAGCGGGAGAAGAGGGGAGACCCGGTACTTC
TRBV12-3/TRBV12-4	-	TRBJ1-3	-	CASSLRQSSGNTIYF	TGTGCCAGCAGTTTAAGACAGAGCTCTGGAAACACCATATATTTT
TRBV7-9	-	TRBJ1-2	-	CASRSSGTSNYGYTF	TGTGCCAGCAGGTCATCCGGGACTTCTAACTATGGCTACACCTTC
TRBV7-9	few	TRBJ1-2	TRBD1	CASSHRRTGVGGYTF	TGTGCCAGCAGCCACCGGAGGACAGGGGTCGGGGGCTACACCTTC
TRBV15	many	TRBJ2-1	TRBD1	CATSRKRDRGHNEQFF	TGTGCCACCAGCCGGAAGAGGGACAGGGGACACAATGAGCAGTTCTTC
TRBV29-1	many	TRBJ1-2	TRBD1	CSVLTGDYGYTF	TGCAGCGTCCTAACAGGGGACTATGGCTACACCTTC
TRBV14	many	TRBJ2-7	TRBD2	CASSRPGTSSYEQYF	TGTGCCAGCAGCCGACCGGGGACTAGCTCCTACGAGCAGTACTTC
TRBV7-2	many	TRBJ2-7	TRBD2	CASSDGLAGNVGEQYF	TGTGCCAGCAGCGATGGACTAGCGGGAAATGTCGGCGAGCAGTACTTC
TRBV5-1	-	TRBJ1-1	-	CASSQGRNSNTEAFF	TGCGCCAGCAGCCAGGGACGGAACTCCAACACTGAAGCTTTCTTT
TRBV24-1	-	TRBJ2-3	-	CATWDTNTDTQYF	TGTGCCACTTGGGACACCAACACAGATACGCAGTATTTT
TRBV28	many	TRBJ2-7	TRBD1	CASGTGRAEQYF	TGTGCCAGCGGGACAGGGCGCGCCGAGCAGTACTTC
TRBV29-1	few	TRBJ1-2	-	CSVPQEQGYGYTF	TGCAGCGTGCCCCAGGAACAGGGCTATGGCTACACCTTC
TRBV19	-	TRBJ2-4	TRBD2	CASSTRTRGNNEQYF	TGTGCCAGTAGTACCCGGACTAGGGGCAACAATGAGCAGTACTTC
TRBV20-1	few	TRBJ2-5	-	CSARADSLGETQYF	TGCAGTGCTAGAGCCGACTCACTGGGGGAGACCCAGTACTTC
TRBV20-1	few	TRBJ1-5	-	CSATASNQPQHF	TGCAGTGCTACCGCCAGCAATCAGCCCCAGCATTTT
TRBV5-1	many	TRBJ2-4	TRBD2	CASSLAGETNIQYF	TGCGCCAGCAGCTTAGCGGGGGAGACAAACATTCAGTACTTC
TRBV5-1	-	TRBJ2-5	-	CASSPHWTGSVETQYF	TGCGCCAGCAGCCCCCATTGGACGGGCTCCGTGGAGACCCAGTACTTC
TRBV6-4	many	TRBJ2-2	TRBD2	CASSAGEGITGELFF	TGTGCCAGCAGTGCCGGGGAGGGGATCACCGGGGAGCTGTTTTTT
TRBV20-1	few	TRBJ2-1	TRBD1	CSAPTGGAHNEQFF	TGCAGTGCTCCCACAGGGGGCGCCCACAATGAGCAGTTCTTC
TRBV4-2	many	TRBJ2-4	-	CASSQDFLSIQYF	TGTGCCAGCAGCCAAGATTTCTTATCCATTCAGTACTTC
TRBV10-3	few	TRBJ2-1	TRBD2	CAISEEAGGYNEQFF	TGTGCCATCAGTGAAGAAGCGGGGGGGTACAATGAGCAGTTCTTC
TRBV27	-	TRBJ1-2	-	CASSPMRGNGYTF	TGTGCCAGCAGTCCGATGAGGGGCAACGGCTACACCTTC
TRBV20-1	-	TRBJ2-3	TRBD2	CSARDGTSGGRRDTQYF	TGCAGTGCTAGAGATGGGACTAGCGGGGGGCGGAGAGATACGCAGTATTTT
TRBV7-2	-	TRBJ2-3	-	CASSLEVRDTQYF	TGTGCCAGCAGCTTAGAGGTCCGAGATACGCAGTATTTT
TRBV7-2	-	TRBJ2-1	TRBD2	CASSSPERGRNEQFF	TGTGCCAGCAGCTCCCCGGAGCGGGGGCGCAATGAGCAGTTCTTC
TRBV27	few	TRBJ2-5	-	CASNSPGNEQYF	TGTGCCAGCAACTCGCCTGGGAATGAGCAGTACTTC
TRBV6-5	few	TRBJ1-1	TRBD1	CASSERGQMNTEAFF	TGTGCCAGCAGTGAGAGGGGACAGATGAACACTGAAGCTTTCTTT
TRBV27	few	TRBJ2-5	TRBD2	CASSVGRLAGGRSETQYF	TGTGCCAGCAGTGTGGGGCGACTAGCGGGGGGGCGCTCGGAGACCCAGTACTTC
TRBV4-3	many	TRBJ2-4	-	CASSQDLVLARIAKNIQYF	TGCGCCAGCAGCCAAGACTTGGTCCTAGCTAGGATTGCCAAAAACATTCAGTACTTC
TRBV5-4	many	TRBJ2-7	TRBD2	CASSSSGPFSYEQYF	TGTGCCAGCAGCTCTAGCGGACCGTTCTCCTACGAGCAGTACTTC
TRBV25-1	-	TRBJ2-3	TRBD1	CASSESGQGAYTDTQYF	TGTGCCAGCAGTGAATCAGGACAGGGGGCGTACACAGATACGCAGTATTTT
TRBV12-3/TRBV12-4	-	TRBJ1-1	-	CASSSPTNTEAFF	TGTGCCAGCAGCTCTCCGACGAACACTGAAGCTTTCTTT
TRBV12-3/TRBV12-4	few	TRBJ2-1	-	CASPAGGGDEQFF	TGTGCCAGTCCGGCCGGGGGCGGGGATGAGCAGTTCTTC
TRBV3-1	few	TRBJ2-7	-	CASSQIGANSYEQYF	TGTGCCAGCAGCCAAATTGGGGCCAACTCCTACGAGCAGTACTTC